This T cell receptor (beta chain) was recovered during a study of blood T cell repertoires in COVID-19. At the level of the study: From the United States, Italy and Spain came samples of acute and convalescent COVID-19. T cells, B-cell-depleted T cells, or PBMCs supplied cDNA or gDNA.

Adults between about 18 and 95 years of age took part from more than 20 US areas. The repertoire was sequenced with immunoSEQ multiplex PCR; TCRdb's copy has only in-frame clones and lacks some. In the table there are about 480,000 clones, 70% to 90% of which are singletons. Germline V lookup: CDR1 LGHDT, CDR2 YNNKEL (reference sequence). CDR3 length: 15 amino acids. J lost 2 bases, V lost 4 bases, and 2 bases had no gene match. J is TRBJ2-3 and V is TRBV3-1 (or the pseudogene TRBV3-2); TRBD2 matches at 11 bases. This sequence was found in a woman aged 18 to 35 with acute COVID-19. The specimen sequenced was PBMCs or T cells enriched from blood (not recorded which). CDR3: CASSPTSGNTDTQYF. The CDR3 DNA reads TGTGCCAGCAGCCCGACTAGCGGGAACACAGATACGCAGTATTTT.